Presented here are 28 T cell receptor beta chains from one specimen sequenced in a study of cytomegalovirus exposure and HLA in healthy donors. PCR amplification relied on 60 Vbeta primers (plus 13 Jbeta primers). Here immunoSEQ multiplex PCR was the method, and the copy in TCRdb shows in-frame clones only, minus some. The sample has around 250,000 clones, about 81% seen once. Material: PBMCs. Receptors were obtained from a woman aged 55-70 years in good health and CMV-seropositive.

The V call is TRBV18, the J call TRBJ1-2; TRBD1 might be the D (5 bases). The CDR3 totals 13 residues. CDR1 is KGHSH and CDR2 is LQKENI in the germline V gene. V was pared by 3 bases and J by 6 bases, with 11 bases between. CDR3 nucleotide sequence: TGTGCCAGCTCACCGGTGATAGGGGATGGCTACACCTTC. Translated: CASSPVIGDGYTF.

Regarding this clone: In the same sample, other DNA sequences code for this CDR3. The V call is TRBV25-1, the J call TRBJ2-7, with D unresolved. The CDR3 runs 13 residues. V lost 1 base to trimming and J lost 3 bases, with 7 bases between them. Germline CDR1 MGHDK, CDR2 SYGVNS. The chain's CDR3 is CASSESGSYEQYF. The CDR3 DNA follows: TGTGCCAGCAGTGAATCTGGCAGCTACGAGCAGTACTTC.

The V gene is TRBV5-5, the J gene TRBJ2-5, with D possibly being TRBD2 (6 bases). The DNA end favors TRBJ2-7, so the J call may be wrong. The CDR3 runs 16 residues. Looked up from germline, CDR1 is SGHKS and CDR2 is YYEKEE (reference sequence). The CDR3 coding sequence is TGTGCCAGCAGCCGCCTGGAGGGCTTCCGCGCCTACGAGCAGTACTTC. Its translation is CASSRLEGFRAYEQYF.

V gene TRBV5-1 combines with J gene TRBJ1-1, with D possibly matching TRBD1 (6 bases). CDR3 length: 16 residues. CDR1 SGHRS and CDR2 YFSETQ come from the germline V gene. V lost 3 bases and J lost 0, with 15 bases in between. In nucleotides, the CDR3 is TGCGCCAGCAGCTATCGACTAACAGGGATGAACACTGAAGCTTTCTTT. It yields the protein CASSYRLTGMNTEAFF.

The chain joins TRBV5-1 to TRBJ2-5; tentatively, D is TRBD2 (6 bases). Trimming removed 7 bases from V and 0 bases from J, with 16 bases in between. Germline V gene lookup returns CDR1 SGHRS and CDR2 YFSETQ. This CDR3 contains 15 residues. Here the CDR3 reads CASQRVGLYQETQYF. The CDR3 DNA is TGCGCCAGCCAGCGGGTCGGGTTATACCAAGAGACCCAGTACTTC. Variable domain in full (rest from reference TRBV5-1 and TRBJ2-5): KAGVTQTPRYLIKTRGQQVTLSCSPISGHRSVSWYQQTPGQGLQFLFEYFSETQRNKGNFPGRFSGRQFSNSRSEMNVSTLELGDSALYLCASQRVGLYQETQYFGPGTRLLVL.

The V call is TRBV6-1, the J call TRBJ1-2, with 12 bases matching TRBD1. The length of the CDR3 is 17 residues. Germline V gene lookup returns CDR1 MNHNS and CDR2 SASEGT. The V and J ends lost 2 bases and 8 bases, in that order; junction bases with no gene match: 12. The CDR3 loop reads CASSEINPGQGAGGYTF. DNA for the CDR3: TGTGCCAGCAGTGAAATTAATCCGGGACAGGGGGCGGGAGGCTACACCTTC.

CDR3 bases: TGTGCCAGCAGCTTAGTGGGGGCTGAAGGGGACTACACCTTC. This codes for CASSLVGAEGDYTF. V gene TRBV7-2 combines with J gene TRBJ1-2; a weak D match, TRBD1 (6 bases). This CDR3 spans 14 amino acids. The germline CDR1 and CDR2 sequences are SGHTA and FQGNSA. Trimming left V 1 base short and J 10 bases short, with 16 bases between. The full variable domain, completed using reference TRBV7-2 and TRBJ1-2, is GAGVSQSPSNKVTEKGKDVELRCDPISGHTALYWYRQSLGQGLEFLIYFQGNSAPDKSGLPSDRFSAERTGGSVSTLTIQRTQQEDSAVYLCASSLVGAEGDYTFGSGTRLTVV.

This chain uses TRBV27 with TRBJ2-1; TRBD1 matches at 7 bases. This CDR3 spans 15 amino acids. Trimming removed 1 base from V and 6 bases from J; junction bases left unmatched: 6. The germline gives CDR1 MNHEY, CDR2 SMNVEV (reference sequence). This chain's CDR3 is CASSLYRTGGNEQFF. CDR3 in DNA: TGTGCCAGCAGTTTATATAGGACAGGAGGCAATGAGCAGTTCTTC.

V usage is TRBV29-1 and J usage is TRBJ2-5; 7 positions match TRBD1. Trimming took 4 bases from V and 1 from J; bases not matched to a gene: 12. From germline, CDR1 is SQVTM and CDR2 ANQGSEA. The length of the CDR3 is 16 residues. This CDR3 is CSVVPHRDSFQETQYF. In nucleotides, the CDR3 is TGCAGCGTTGTCCCCCACCGGGACAGCTTCCAAGAGACCCAGTACTTC.

The V gene is TRBV6-6, the J gene TRBJ2-2, with D possibly being TRBD2 (6 bases). The germline V gene has CDR1 MNHNY and CDR2 SVGAGI (reference sequence). The CDR3 length is 14 residues. V was pared by 2 bases and J by 8 bases, with 12 bases between. CDR3 residues: CASSYGEEPGELFF. For the CDR3, the DNA is TGTGCCAGCAGTTACGGGGAGGAACCAGGGGAGCTGTTTTTT.

The chain combines TRBV15 with TRBJ1-5, with a tentative D call TRBD1 (5 bases). Germline-derived CDR1 and CDR2 are LNHNV and YYDKDF (reference sequence). The CDR3 is made up of 15 amino acids. Trimming removed 3 bases at V and 4 bases at J, with 13 bases between. CDR3 DNA sequence: TGTGCCACCAGCAGGGGACCGGGGGAGAATCAGCCCCAGCATTTT. Its translation: CATSRGPGENQPQHF.

The CDR3 protein is CASSLDTYGYTF. The CDR3 nucleotides read TGTGCCAGCAGCTTGGACACCTATGGCTACACCTTC. The J gene is TRBJ1-2, the V gene TRBV5-6, with D unresolved. Trimming left V 0 bases short and J 4 bases short, with 4 bases between. CDR1 and CDR2 from the germline V gene are SGHDT and YYEEEE. This CDR3 contains 12 residues.

The chain recombines TRBV11-2 with TRBJ2-1; D call uncertain. Germline V gene sequence: CDR1 SGHAT, CDR2 FQNNGV. The V gene lost 4 bases and the J gene lost 5 bases, with 9 bases spanning the gap. The CDR3 sequence is 13 residues long. The CDR3, as DNA: TGTGCCAGCAGCTCCACTACACACAATGAGCAGTTCTTC. Translating it yields CASSSTTHNEQFF. Full variable domain (rest looked up from reference TRBV11-2 and TRBJ2-1): EAGVAQSPRYKIIEKRQSVAFWCNPISGHATLYWYQQILGQGPKLLIQFQNNGVVDDSQLPKDRFSAERLKGVDSTLKIQPAKLEDSAVYLCASSSTTHNEQFFGPGTRLTVL.

This chain uses TRBV5-1 with TRBJ2-1; no clear D. Looked up from germline, CDR1 is SGHRS and CDR2 is YFSETQ. This CDR3 has 15 amino acids. The ends were cut back, 2 bases at V and 4 bases at J, with 13 bases in the middle. The CDR3 DNA reads TGCGCCAGCAGCTTCCCGGGTCCGCCTTACAATGAGCAGTTCTTC. Amino acids: CASSFPGPPYNEQFF. The full variable domain, completed using reference TRBV5-1 and TRBJ2-1, is KAGVTQTPRYLIKTRGQQVTLSCSPISGHRSVSWYQQTPGQGLQFLFEYFSETQRNKGNFPGRFSGRQFSNSRSEMNVSTLELGDSALYLCASSFPGPPYNEQFFGPGTRLTVL.

The chain couples TRBV10-2 to TRBJ2-3; D perhaps matches TRBD1 (5 bases). Germline CDR1 WSHSY, CDR2 SAAADI. Deletions cut 5 bases from V and 0 bases from J, with 18 bases between. The length of the CDR3 is 17 residues. The CDR3 sequence is CASSRTSTETSTDTQYF. CDR3 coding DNA: TGCGCCAGCAGTCGCACCTCGACAGAGACTAGCACAGATACGCAGTATTTT.

V usage is TRBV19 and J usage is TRBJ1-5, with 10 nucleotides matching TRBD1. The CDR3 loop spans 15 amino acids. Trimming removed 5 bases from V and 5 bases from J; junction bases left unmatched: 6. Per germline, CDR1 LNHDA and CDR2 SQIVND (reference sequence). CDR3 in DNA: TGTGCCAGTAGTCCGGACAGGGGGAACCATCAGCCCCAGCATTTT. This sequence encodes CASSPDRGNHQPQHF.

V and J are TRBV9 and TRBJ2-1, with 13 bases matching TRBD2. The trim removed 4 bases at V and 3 bases at J, leaving 4 bases unmatched. The CDR3 is 16 amino acids. The germline gives CDR1 SGDLS, CDR2 YYNGEE. CDR3 amino acids: CASSRLAGGYYNEQFF. The CDR3 DNA reads TGTGCCAGCAGCAGACTAGCGGGAGGATACTACAATGAGCAGTTCTTC.

In its sample, this clone was seen once. The chain carries TRBV5-1 and TRBJ2-7; D may be TRBD2 (6 bases). The CDR3 sequence is 14 residues long. In germline, CDR1 is SGHRS, CDR2 YFSETQ. The V end was cut by 4 bases, the J end by 0 bases, with 11 bases between. This CDR3 reads CASSKPGVSYEQYF. The CDR3 nucleotides read TGCGCCAGCAGCAAACCGGGGGTCTCCTACGAGCAGTACTTC.

This chain connects TRBV6-7 to TRBJ1-1; D gene unclear. TRBV6-7 is an open reading frame whose function is uncertain. Trimming pared 2 bases from V and 4 bases from J, leaving 11 bases between. The CDR3 totals 14 residues. In nucleotides, the CDR3 is TGTGCCAGCAGTTACAGGTATCGGGGCACTGAAGCTTTCTTT. Translating it yields CASSYRYRGTEAFF.

The chain couples TRBV4-1 to TRBJ2-7, with 7 bases identical to TRBD2. In germline, CDR1 is MGHRA, CDR2 YSYEKL. This CDR3 is 15 amino acids long. V was pared by 0 bases and J by 6 bases, with 8 bases of the junction left unmatched. In nucleotides, the CDR3 is TGCGCCAGCAGCCAAGAGTTGGGGGAGGGCCGCGAGCAGTACTTC. Its translation is CASSQELGEGREQYF.

This clone has a single count. The chain joins TRBV4-2 to TRBJ2-5; 11 bases map to TRBD2. V dropped 2 bases and J dropped 4; count of bases not matched to a gene: 12. CDR1 LGHNA and CDR2 YNFKEQ come from the germline V gene. CDR3 length equals 18 residues. The CDR3 DNA follows: TGTGCCAGCAGCCAAAACGTGCTAGCGGGAGGAGTGGGAGAGACCCAGTACTTC. Translated: CASSQNVLAGGVGETQYF.

This clone was picked up one time. The chain has TRBV2 and TRBJ2-5; possible D gene TRBD1, 6 bases. The CDR3 length is 16 residues. Germline V gene lookup returns CDR1 SNHLY and CDR2 FYNNEI. V shed 4 bases and J shed 5 bases, with 20 bases lying between them. The CDR3 spells CASSGPGTPKEETQYF. In DNA, the CDR3 is TGTGCCAGCAGTGGTCCCGGGACACCCAAGGAGGAGACCCAGTACTTC.

The chain carries TRBV6-5 and TRBJ2-7; TRBD1 matches 7 bases. Germline V gene data show CDR1 as MNHEY and CDR2 as SVGAGI. The CDR3 extends over 15 amino acids. V was pared by 0 bases and J by 2 bases, with 4 bases of the junction left unmatched. The CDR3, as DNA: TGTGCCAGCAGTTACTCCACGAGGGGGCCCTACGAGCAGTACTTC. The encoded protein is CASSYSTRGPYEQYF.

This chain uses TRBV6-1 with TRBJ1-1; tentatively, D is TRBD1 (5 bases). Germline CDR1 MNHNS, CDR2 SASEGT. This CDR3 has 13 residues. V was pared by 7 bases and J by 2 bases, with 11 bases between. The CDR3 DNA reads TGTGCCAGCACTCCACAGGTAAACACTGAAGCTTTCTTT. Translation gives CASTPQVNTEAFF.

The rearrangement joins TRBV5-1 to TRBJ2-3; 14 bases are shared with TRBD2. Germline V gene sequence: CDR1 SGHRS, CDR2 YFSETQ. The length of the CDR3 is 18 residues. V trimming: 0 bases; J trimming: 0 bases; junction bases outside the gene matches: 3. The CDR3 nucleotides read TGCGCCAGCAGCTTGGGACTAGCGGGAGGGTCTAGCACAGATACGCAGTATTTT. It codes for CASSLGLAGGSSTDTQYF.

This clone was seen only once. The chain carries TRBV7-9 and TRBJ1-2, with 8 bases aligning to TRBD1. Looked up from germline, CDR1 is SEHNR and CDR2 is FQNEAQ (reference sequence). CDR3 length: 13 residues. Trimming cost V 4 bases and J 8 bases; bases outside gene matches: 6. CDR3 residues: CASSSGQGGGYTF. As DNA, the CDR3 is TGTGCCAGCAGCTCAGGACAGGGCGGCGGCTACACCTTC.

The chain employs TRBV19 and TRBJ1-1; D perhaps matches TRBD1 (6 bases). The germline CDR1 and CDR2 sequences are LNHDA and SQIVND (reference sequence). The CDR3 contains 13 residues. Between the trimmed V and J ends, which lost 6 bases and 4 bases, there was a span of 12 bases. CDR3 sequence: CASRQGRVTEAFF. CDR3 coding DNA: TGTGCCAGTAGGCAGGGGAGGGTCACTGAAGCTTTCTTT.

The rearrangement joins TRBV7-9 to TRBJ2-7; possibly TRBD2 for D (7 bases). The CDR3 length is 15 residues. The V gene lost 3 bases and the J gene lost 0 bases, with 12 bases spanning the gap. Germline V gives CDR1 SEHNR, CDR2 FQNEAQ (reference sequence). This CDR3 is CASSLTGGSSYEQYF. Written as DNA, the CDR3 is TGTGCCAGCAGCTTGACGGGGGGCAGCTCCTACGAGCAGTACTTC.